This T cell receptor (beta chain) was recovered during a study of blood T cell repertoires in COVID-19. CDR1 and CDR2 (germline): WNHNN, SYGVQD (reference sequence). V was clipped by 6 bases and J by 0 bases, with 5 bases between them. The CDR3 is 12 amino acids. Profiled with immunoSEQ multiplex PCR; TCRdb holds only in-frame clones, not every one. Among tens of thousands of clones listed, roughly 79% were seen once. V usage is TRBV10-1 and J usage is TRBJ2-5; D gene uncertain. The specimen was peripheral blood. This receptor was identified in a human donor in a cohort sampled during active COVID-19. This chain's CDR3 is CASSRDQETQYF. In DNA, the CDR3 is TGCGCCAGCAGCCGGGACCAAGAGACCCAGTACTTC.